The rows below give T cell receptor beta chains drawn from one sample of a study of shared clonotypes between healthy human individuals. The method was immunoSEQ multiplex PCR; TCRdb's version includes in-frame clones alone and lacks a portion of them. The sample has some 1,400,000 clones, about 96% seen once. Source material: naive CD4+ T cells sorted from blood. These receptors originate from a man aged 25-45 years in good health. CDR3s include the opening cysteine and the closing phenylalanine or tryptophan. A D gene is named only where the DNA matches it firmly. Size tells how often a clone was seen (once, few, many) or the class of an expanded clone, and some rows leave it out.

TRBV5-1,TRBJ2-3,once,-,CASSRQPSSTDTQYF,TGCGCCAGCAGTCGACAGCCTTCTAGCACAGATACGCAGTATTTT
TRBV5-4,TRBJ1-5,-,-,CASSLDSLGPQHF,TGTGCCAGCAGCTTGGACAGTTTGGGGCCCCAGCATTTT
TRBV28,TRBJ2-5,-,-,CASSFLGNEETQYF,TGTGCCAGCAGTTTTCTGGGGAACGAAGAGACCCAGTACTTC
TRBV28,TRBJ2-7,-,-,CASSTNFNEQYF,TGTGCCAGCAGTACCAACTTCAACGAGCAGTACTTC
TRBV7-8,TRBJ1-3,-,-,CASGLVRSGNTIYF,TGTGCCTCAGGGCTCGTAAGATCTGGAAACACCATATATTTT
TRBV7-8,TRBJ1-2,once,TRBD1,CASSLAPGGDYGYTF,TGTGCCAGCAGCTTAGCCCCAGGGGGCGACTATGGCTACACCTTC
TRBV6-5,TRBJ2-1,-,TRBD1,CASSTQGISYNEQFF,TGTGCCAGCAGTACACAGGGGATTTCCTACAATGAGCAGTTCTTC
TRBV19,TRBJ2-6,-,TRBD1,CASSKWAGGSGANVLTF,TGTGCCAGTAGTAAGTGGGCAGGGGGCTCTGGGGCCAACGTCCTGACTTTC
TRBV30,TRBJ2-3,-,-,CAWSFGSYTDTQYF,TGTGCCTGGAGTTTTGGATCATACACAGATACGCAGTATTTT
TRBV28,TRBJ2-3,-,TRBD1,CASSPSDRVRWYF,TGTGCCAGCAGCCCATCGGACAGGGTTCGTTGGTATTTT
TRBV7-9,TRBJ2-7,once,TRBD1,CASSHRDRGSYEQYF,TGTGCCAGCAGCCACCGGGACAGGGGCTCCTACGAGCAGTACTTC
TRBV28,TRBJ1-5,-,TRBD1,CASRTGVIVAQPQHF,TGTGCCAGCAGGACAGGGGTGATTGTGGCACAGCCCCAGCATTTT
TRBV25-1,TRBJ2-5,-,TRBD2,CASSEEGSGRSQETQYF,TGTGCCAGCAGTGAAGAGGGTAGCGGGAGGTCCCAAGAGACCCAGTACTTC
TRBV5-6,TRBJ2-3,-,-,CASSLKGSDTQYF,TGTGCCAGCAGCTTAAAGGGATCAGATACGCAGTATTTT
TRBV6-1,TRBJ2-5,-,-,CASGVVDRIETQYF,TGTGCCAGCGGGGTTGTAGACAGGATAGAGACCCAGTACTTC
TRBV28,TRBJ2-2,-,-,CASSLWSGLGTGELFF,TGTGCCAGCAGTTTATGGTCAGGGCTCGGAACCGGGGAGCTGTTTTTT
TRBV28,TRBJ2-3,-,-,CASGTNTDTQYF,TGTGCCAGCGGTACCAACACAGATACGCAGTATTTT
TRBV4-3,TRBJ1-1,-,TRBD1,CASSQDWDSEAFF,TGCGCCAGCAGCCAAGATTGGGACAGTGAAGCTTTCTTT
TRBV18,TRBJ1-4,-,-,CASSPTGANEKLFF,TGTGCCAGCTCACCTACCGGTGCTAATGAAAAACTGTTTTTT
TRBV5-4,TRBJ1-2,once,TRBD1,CASSGTGYGYTF,TGTGCCAGCTCCGGGACAGGATATGGCTACACCTTC
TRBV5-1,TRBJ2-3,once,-,CASSFGGTQYF,TGCGCCAGCAGCTTTGGCGGTACGCAGTATTTT
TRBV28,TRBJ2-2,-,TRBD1,CASRGNYRDRKNTGELFF,TGTGCCAGCAGGGGAAATTACCGGGACAGAAAAAACACCGGGGAGCTGTTTTTT
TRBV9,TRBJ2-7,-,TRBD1,CASSVAGQGRNEQYF,TGTGCCAGCAGCGTAGCCGGACAGGGTCGCAACGAGCAGTACTTC
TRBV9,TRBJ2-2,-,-,CASSVGQSTNTGELFF,TGTGCCAGCAGCGTTGGACAGTCTACGAACACCGGGGAGCTGTTTTTT
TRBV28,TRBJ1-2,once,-,CASRGGGTNYGYTF,TGTGCCAGCAGGGGGGGCGGAACTAACTATGGCTACACCTTC
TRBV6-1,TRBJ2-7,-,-,CASSRTGIGEQYF,TGTGCCAGCAGTCGTACGGGGATCGGCGAGCAGTACTTC
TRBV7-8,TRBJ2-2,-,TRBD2,CASSRLAGGDTGELFF,TGTGCCAGCAGCCGACTAGCGGGAGGGGACACCGGGGAGCTGTTTTTT